The 3 T cell receptor beta chains given below trace back to one sample, sequenced in a study of blood T cell repertoires in COVID-19 (TCRdb year 2020). Library construction relied on the immunoSEQ multiplex PCR assay. TCRdb took this table from immuneACCESS and kept in-frame rearrangements with V and J called. Such tables lack part of the clones; where checked against another copy, unresolved V genes explain under half of the gap, and the rest is unexplained. Recorded for this sample are 150,000 to 200,000 clones; 82% of them occurred a single time. In total, the top ten clones hold 8% to 11% of the sample. The sample taken for sequencing was peripheral blood. All receptors derive from a woman aged 80 or older with active or convalescent COVID-19.

This clone was seen repeatedly, ten times or more. V is TRBV2 and J is TRBJ2-1; 8 bases line up with TRBD1. Germline V gene sequence: CDR1 SNHLY, CDR2 FYNNEI. V dropped 6 bases and J dropped 8; count of bases not matched to a gene: 3. The CDR3 extends over 12 amino acids. CDR3 residues: CASRGQGYEQFF. CDR3 coding DNA: TGTGCCAGCAGAGGACAGGGATATGAGCAGTTCTTC.

This chain uses TRBV5-8 with TRBJ1-1; 7 nucleotides match TRBD1. CDR1 and CDR2 from the germline V gene are SGHTS and YDEGEE. V shed 1 base and J 12 bases; nucleotides not matched to a gene: 9. This CDR3 has 13 amino acids. The CDR3 nucleotides read TGTGCCAGCAGCTTGACCGGGACAGAAAAACCTTTCTTT. It codes for CASSLTGTEKPFF.

This clone was counted between two and nine times. The chain joins TRBV2 to TRBJ1-1; 9 bases agree with TRBD1. Germline trimming cut 8 bases from V and 6 bases from J; bases unmatched to any gene: 7. Germline V gene lookup returns CDR1 SNHLY and CDR2 FYNNEI. This CDR3 spans 13 amino acids. CDR3 region: CASRDRASAEAFF. CDR3 in DNA: TGTGCCAGCCGGGACAGGGCATCGGCTGAAGCTTTCTTT.